A few counts support the clone carrying this T cell receptor beta chain. Germline and junction disagree at one end, which may indicate a read error. Sequencing was performed with immunoSEQ multiplex PCR; in TCRdb, only in-frame clones are kept and a portion is missing. Altogether approximately 110,000 clones are present, 70% to 85% being singletons, with the ten largest covering approximately 0.79%. These data originate in a study of blood T cell repertoires in COVID-19. Study at large: COVID-19 samples, acute and convalescent, were from the United States, Italy and Spain. Sample material is recorded as cDNA or gDNA derived from T cells, B-cell-depleted T cells, or PBMCs.

This CDR3 contains 15 residues. Germline CDR1 SGHVS, CDR2 FNYEAQ. The rearrangement uses TRBV7-6 and TRBJ1-4; a weak D match, TRBD1 (5 bases). Sequencing was done on a sample of peripheral blood. This TCR came from a human donor with acute or convalescent COVID-19. The donor label of this sample is uncertain. DNA for the CDR3: TGTGCCAGCAGGTTAGGGTATCAGGGCAATGAAAAACTGTTTTTT. Protein sequence: CASRLGYQGNEKLFF.